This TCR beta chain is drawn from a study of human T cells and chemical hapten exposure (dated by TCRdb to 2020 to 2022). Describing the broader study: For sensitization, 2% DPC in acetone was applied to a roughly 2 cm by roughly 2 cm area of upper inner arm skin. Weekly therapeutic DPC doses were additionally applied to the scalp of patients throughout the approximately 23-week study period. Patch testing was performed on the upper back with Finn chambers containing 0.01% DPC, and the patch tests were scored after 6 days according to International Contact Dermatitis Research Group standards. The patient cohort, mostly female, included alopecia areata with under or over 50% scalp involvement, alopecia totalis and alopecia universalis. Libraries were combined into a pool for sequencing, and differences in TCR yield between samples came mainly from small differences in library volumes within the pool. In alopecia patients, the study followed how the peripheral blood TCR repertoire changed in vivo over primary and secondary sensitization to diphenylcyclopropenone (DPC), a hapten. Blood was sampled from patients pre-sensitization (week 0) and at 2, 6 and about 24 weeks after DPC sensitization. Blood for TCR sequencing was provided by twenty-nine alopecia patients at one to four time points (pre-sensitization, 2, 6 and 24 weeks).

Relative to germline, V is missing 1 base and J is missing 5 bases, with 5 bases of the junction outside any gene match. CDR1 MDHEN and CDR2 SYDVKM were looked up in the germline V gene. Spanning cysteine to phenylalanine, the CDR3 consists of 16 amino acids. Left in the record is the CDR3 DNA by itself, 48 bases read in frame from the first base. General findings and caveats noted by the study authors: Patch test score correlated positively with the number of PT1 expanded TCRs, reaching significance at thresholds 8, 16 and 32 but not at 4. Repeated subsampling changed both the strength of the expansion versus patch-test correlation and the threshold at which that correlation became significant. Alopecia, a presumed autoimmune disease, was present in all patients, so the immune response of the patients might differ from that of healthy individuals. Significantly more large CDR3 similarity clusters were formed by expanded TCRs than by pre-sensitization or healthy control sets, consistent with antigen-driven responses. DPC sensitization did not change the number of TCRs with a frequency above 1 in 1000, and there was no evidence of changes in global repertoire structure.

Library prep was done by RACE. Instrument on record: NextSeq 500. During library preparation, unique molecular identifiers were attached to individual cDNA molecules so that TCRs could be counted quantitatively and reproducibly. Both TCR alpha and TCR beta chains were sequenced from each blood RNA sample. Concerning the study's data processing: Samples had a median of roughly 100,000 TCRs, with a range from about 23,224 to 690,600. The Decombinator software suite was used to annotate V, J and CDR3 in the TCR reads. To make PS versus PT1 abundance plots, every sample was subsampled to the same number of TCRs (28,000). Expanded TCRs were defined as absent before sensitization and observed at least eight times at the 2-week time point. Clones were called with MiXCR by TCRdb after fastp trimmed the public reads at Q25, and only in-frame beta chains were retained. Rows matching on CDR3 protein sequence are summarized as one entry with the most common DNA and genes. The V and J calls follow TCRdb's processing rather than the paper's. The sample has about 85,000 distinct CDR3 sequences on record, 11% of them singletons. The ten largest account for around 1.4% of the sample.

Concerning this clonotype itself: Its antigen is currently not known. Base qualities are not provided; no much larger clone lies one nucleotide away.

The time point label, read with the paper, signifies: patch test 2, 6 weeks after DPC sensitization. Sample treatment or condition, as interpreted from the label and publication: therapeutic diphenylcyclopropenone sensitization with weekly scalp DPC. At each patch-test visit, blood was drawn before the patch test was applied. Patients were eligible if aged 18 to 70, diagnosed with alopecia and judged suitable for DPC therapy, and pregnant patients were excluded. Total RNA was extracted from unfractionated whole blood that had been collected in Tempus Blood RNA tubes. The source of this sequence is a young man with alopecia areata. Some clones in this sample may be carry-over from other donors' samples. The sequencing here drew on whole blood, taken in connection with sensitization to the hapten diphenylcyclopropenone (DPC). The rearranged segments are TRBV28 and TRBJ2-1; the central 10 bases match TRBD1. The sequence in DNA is TGTGCCAGCAGTTTATTCTCCGGGACAGGGGACAATGAGCAGTTCTTC. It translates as CASSLFSGTGDNEQFF.